A selection of T cell receptor beta chains follows, all from one sample in a study of control samples from healthy donors and cancer patients. The table came from immunoSEQ multiplex PCR; TCRdb's copy has only in-frame clones and leaves some out. The sample consists of around 110,000 clones, 93% of them appearing once. Sequenced material: blood. These receptors originate from a man aged 30 to 39 in good health. CDR3s include the opening cysteine and the closing phenylalanine or tryptophan. The order of the fields is CDR3 DNA, CDR3 protein, D gene, J gene, V gene, clone size. A D gene is named only where the DNA matches it firmly. The size entry is marked missing in some rows and otherwise reads once, few, many or a size class.

DNA: TGTGCCAGCTCATCTCAACAGGGCAATCAGCCCCAGCATTTT; CDR3: CASSSQQGNQPQHF; D: NA; J: TRBJ1-5; V: TRBV18; size: NA
DNA: TGTGCCAGCAGCCCCTGGGAAAATCTAAACACCGGGGAGCTGTTTTTT; CDR3: CASSPWENLNTGELFF; D: NA; J: TRBJ2-2; V: TRBV7-9; size: NA
DNA: TGCGCCAGCAGCCCCACAGGGGAGTGGGGCGACTACGAGCAGTACTTC; CDR3: CASSPTGEWGDYEQYF; D: TRBD1; J: TRBJ2-7; V: TRBV5-1; size: NA
DNA: TGTGTCAGAAGCTTAGCATTCGTTCTCAGGCAACAAAATAATTCACCCCTCCACTTT; CDR3: CVRSLAFVLRQQNNSPLHF; D: NA; J: TRBJ1-6; V: TRBV7-5; size: NA
DNA: TGTGCCAGCAGCGTTGGAGGACAGGGGAGGGGCACTGAAGCTTTCTTT; CDR3: CASSVGGQGRGTEAFF; D: TRBD1; J: TRBJ1-1; V: TRBV9; size: NA
DNA: TGTGCCAGCAGCGACAGGGACGAGCAGTTCTTC; CDR3: CASSDRDEQFF; D: TRBD1; J: TRBJ2-1; V: TRBV11-2; size: NA
DNA: TGTGCCAGCAGCCCCCGGACTCCCTACAATGAGCAGTTCTTC; CDR3: CASSPRTPYNEQFF; D: NA; J: TRBJ2-1; V: TRBV9; size: NA
DNA: TGTGCCAGCAGTGGGACTAGCGGAAACACCGGGGAGCTGTTTTTT; CDR3: CASSGTSGNTGELFF; D: TRBD2; J: TRBJ2-2; V: TRBV2; size: NA
DNA: TGTGCCAGTAGTACTCATCCCAGGGCGGAGACCCAGTACTTC; CDR3: CASSTHPRAETQYF; D: NA; J: TRBJ2-5; V: TRBV19; size: once
DNA: TGTGCCAGCAGCCAAGGAGGGGGTTACAATGAGCAGTTCTTC; CDR3: CASSQGGGYNEQFF; D: NA; J: TRBJ2-1; V: TRBV14; size: NA
DNA: TGTGCCAGCAGTTTGGGGGGGACCGAGCTGTTTTTT; CDR3: CASSLGGTELFF; D: TRBD2; J: TRBJ2-2; V: TRBV6-5; size: NA
DNA: TGTGCCAGCAGCAAAACAGGGAATTCACCCCTCCACTTT; CDR3: CASSKTGNSPLHF; D: NA; J: TRBJ1-6; V: TRBV21-1; size: few
DNA: TGTGCCAGCACAGACGTCCCGTCCTCCGCCAATGGCTACACCTTC; CDR3: CASTDVPSSANGYTF; D: NA; J: TRBJ1-2; V: TRBV5-6; size: NA
DNA: TGTGCCAGCAGTTTAAGTAGCGGGCCGGGCAAAAACATTCAGTACTTC; CDR3: CASSLSSGPGKNIQYF; D: TRBD2; J: TRBJ2-4; V: TRBV27; size: once
DNA: TGTGCCCCCCCAGATACCTACGAGCAGTACTTC; CDR3: CAPPDTYEQYF; D: NA; J: TRBJ2-7; V: TRBV27; size: NA
DNA: TGTGCCAGCAGCCCTGGACAGGCGAACACTGAAGCTTTCTTT; CDR3: CASSPGQANTEAFF; D: TRBD1; J: TRBJ1-1; V: TRBV27; size: NA
DNA: TGCGCCAGCAGTGAATTACCGAACACTGAAGCTTTCTTT; CDR3: CASSELPNTEAFF; D: NA; J: TRBJ1-1; V: TRBV10-1; size: NA
DNA: TGTGCCAGCAGCCTCAATACGGACTCACCCCTCCACTTT; CDR3: CASSLNTDSPLHF; D: NA; J: TRBJ1-6; V: TRBV9; size: NA
DNA: TGTGCCAGCAGTCTAAAGGGGGGCGGTCAATATAATTCACCCCTCCACTTT; CDR3: CASSLKGGGQYNSPLHF; D: NA; J: TRBJ1-6; V: TRBV21-1; size: NA
DNA: TGTGCCAGCAGCCCGTGGGGGAACACTGAAGCTTTCTTT; CDR3: CASSPWGNTEAFF; D: NA; J: TRBJ1-1; V: TRBV6-5; size: once
DNA: TGTGCCTCTAACGACCAACTTGAAGGGGTCAGCGGGGGGGCGAACACCGGGGAGCTGTTTTTT; CDR3: CASNDQLEGVSGGANTGELFF; D: TRBD2; J: TRBJ2-2; V: TRBV3-1/TRBV3-2; size: NA
DNA: TGTGCCAGCAGCAGGGAGGGTGGTTATGGCTACACCTTC; CDR3: CASSREGGYGYTF; D: NA; J: TRBJ1-2; V: TRBV6-5; size: once